A selection of T cell receptor beta chains follows, all from one sample in a study of blood T cell repertoires in COVID-19. Clones were sequenced by immunoSEQ multiplex PCR, and TCRdb holds only the in-frame ones, with some missing. This sample yields about 220,000 clones, of which roughly 82% are seen a single time; roughly 8.7% belongs to the top ten. The sample comprised peripheral blood. These receptors were collected from a man aged 45-60 years with active or convalescent COVID-19. CDR3s include the opening cysteine and the closing phenylalanine or tryptophan. Each record gives: V gene, clone size, J gene, D gene, CDR3 protein, CDR3 DNA. The D gene is left open where the match is weak. The size field is filled for only some rows; it gives once, few, many or a size class.

TRBV7-9	.	TRBJ2-3	TRBD2	CASSRSGGFSTDTQYF	TGTGCCAGCAGCCGTAGCGGGGGGTTCAGCACAGATACGCAGTATTTT
TRBV30	.	TRBJ2-7	.	CAWTPGTYSSGQYF	TGTGCCTGGACTCCGGGCACTTATTCCAGCGGGCAGTACTTC
TRBV2	.	TRBJ1-2	.	CASTSMSGYNYGYTF	TGTGCCAGCACTTCCATGTCAGGCTATAACTATGGCTACACCTTC
TRBV28	.	TRBJ1-1	.	CASSLSGGNTEAFF	TGTGCCAGCAGTTTATCCGGGGGGAACACTGAAGCTTTCTTT
TRBV5-1	.	TRBJ2-5	.	CASSRGAGKKETQYF	TGCGCCAGCAGCCGGGGGGCAGGGAAGAAAGAGACCCAGTACTTC
TRBV2	.	TRBJ1-1	.	CASSEARWTVANTEAFF	TGTGCCAGCAGTGAAGCCCGTTGGACAGTTGCGAACACTGAAGCTTTCTTT
TRBV20-1	.	TRBJ2-7	.	CSAPRGYEQYF	TGCAGTGCCCCCAGGGGTTACGAGCAGTACTTC
TRBV9	.	TRBJ2-1	TRBD2	CASSVVRAGGPNEQFF	TGTGCCAGCAGCGTAGTTAGAGCGGGGGGGCCAAATGAGCAGTTCTTC
TRBV4-2	once	TRBJ1-2	TRBD1	CASSQAGTAYGYTF	TGTGCCAGCAGCCAAGCCGGGACAGCTTATGGCTACACCTTC
TRBV5-1	.	TRBJ1-1	TRBD1	CASGTGANTEAFF	TGCGCCAGTGGGACAGGGGCGAACACTGAAGCTTTCTTT
TRBV6-1	.	TRBJ1-6	.	CASSEVGHFDSPLHF	TGTGCCAGCAGTGAAGTTGGACATTTCGATTCACCCCTCCACTTT
TRBV6-2/TRBV6-3	.	TRBJ2-2	TRBD1	CASSPARQGLTGELFF	TGTGCCAGCAGCCCTGCAAGACAGGGTCTCACCGGGGAGCTGTTTTTT
TRBV15	.	TRBJ1-1	TRBD1	CATSRNRQGPEAFF	TGTGCCACCAGCAGGAACCGACAGGGGCCTGAAGCTTTCTTT
TRBV5-1	.	TRBJ1-3	.	CASSFLSPADVNIYF	TGCGCCAGCAGCTTTTTAAGTCCGGCGGATGTTAACATATATTTT
TRBV6-2/TRBV6-3	once	TRBJ2-2	TRBD1	CASSYYRGHTGELFF	TGTGCCAGCAGTTACTACAGGGGTCACACCGGGGAGCTGTTTTTT
TRBV2	many	TRBJ1-5	.	CASKRDLTPYSNQPQHF	TGTGCCAGCAAAAGGGACTTAACTCCGTATAGCAATCAGCCCCAGCATTTT
TRBV5-6	.	TRBJ1-1	.	CASSWDTRTEAFF	TGTGCCAGCAGCTGGGACACCAGGACTGAAGCTTTCTTT
TRBV6-1	.	TRBJ2-5	.	CASSESTVQETQYF	TGTGCCAGCAGTGAATCAACAGTTCAAGAGACCCAGTACTTC
TRBV14	.	TRBJ2-7	TRBD2	CASSQGASGRGEQYF	TGTGCCAGCAGCCAAGGGGCTAGCGGGAGAGGGGAGCAGTACTTC
TRBV7-3	.	TRBJ1-2	TRBD1	CASSLGSGGDGYTF	TGTGCCAGCAGCTTAGGGTCAGGGGGCGATGGCTACACCTTC
TRBV7-9	.	TRBJ2-5	.	CASSLSSETQYF	TGTGCCAGCAGCTTATCTTCTGAGACCCAGTACTTC
TRBV5-1	.	TRBJ1-3	.	CASSQGSGNTIYF	TGCGCCAGCTCTCAGGGGTCCGGAAACACCATATATTTT
TRBV7-9	.	TRBJ2-7	TRBD1	CASSLAGTETYEQYF	TGTGCCAGCAGCTTAGCCGGGACAGAGACCTACGAGCAGTACTTC
TRBV18	.	TRBJ1-1	.	CASSRGGSLNTEAFF	TGTGCCAGCTCACGGGGGGGGAGTTTGAACACTGAAGCTTTCTTT
TRBV14	.	TRBJ1-6	TRBD1	CASSQPGQGNSPLHF	TGTGCCAGCAGCCAACCGGGACAGGGGAATTCACCCCTCCACTTT
TRBV5-1	.	TRBJ2-3	TRBD1	CASSPGQGAHTQYF	TGCGCCAGCAGCCCTGGACAGGGGGCGCATACGCAGTATTTT
TRBV2	.	TRBJ2-1	TRBD2	CATLAGTSYNEQFF	TGTGCCACCTTAGCGGGGACCTCCTACAATGAGCAGTTCTTC
TRBV2	.	TRBJ1-2	TRBD1	CASSEYDRGYYGYTF	TGTGCCAGCAGTGAATACGACAGGGGATACTATGGCTACACCTTC
TRBV28	.	TRBJ1-5	TRBD1	CASSADRGHSNQPQHF	TGTGCCAGCAGTGCAGACAGGGGGCATAGCAATCAGCCCCAGCATTTT
TRBV5-6	.	TRBJ1-1	TRBD1	CASSLTEDRANTEAFF	TGTGCCAGCAGCTTGACCGAAGACAGGGCGAACACTGAAGCTTTCTTT
TRBV6-2/TRBV6-3	.	TRBJ1-5	.	CASSSTTGSRDQPQHF	TGTGCCAGCAGTTCCACTACAGGGAGTCGCGATCAGCCCCAGCATTTT
TRBV6-4	.	TRBJ1-2	.	CASSDSYQQVPPGGYTF	TGTGCCAGCAGTGACTCCTACCAACAAGTCCCCCCCGGGGGCTACACCTTC
TRBV28	.	TRBJ2-3	.	CASIPPRGGGTDTQYF	TGTGCCAGCATCCCCCCACGCGGGGGCGGCACAGATACGCAGTATTTT
TRBV24-1	.	TRBJ1-5	TRBD1	CATSDPRTGHQPQHF	TGTGCCACCAGTGATCCCCGGACAGGGCATCAGCCCCAGCATTTT
TRBV7-2	.	TRBJ1-2	.	CASSPDSGTKIYGYTF	TGTGCCAGCAGCCCGGATTCCGGGACAAAGATCTATGGCTACACCTTC
TRBV4-3	.	TRBJ1-2	TRBD1	CASSQGVDREDYGYTF	TGCGCCAGCAGCCAAGGGGTCGACAGGGAAGACTATGGCTACACCTTC
TRBV29-1	.	TRBJ2-7	.	CSVFSGQTYEQYF	TGCAGCGTTTTCTCAGGACAAACCTACGAGCAGTACTTC
TRBV10-3	.	TRBJ2-3	TRBD2	CAIRTRGENTQYF	TGTGCCATCAGAACCCGGGGGGAGAATACGCAGTATTTT
TRBV5-5	.	TRBJ1-1	.	CASSPGTPTEAFF	TGTGCCAGCAGCCCCGGGACACCTACTGAAGCTTTCTTT
TRBV2	once	TRBJ2-5	.	CASSEGRETQYF	TGTGCCAGCAGTGAAGGGAGAGAGACCCAGTACTTC
TRBV5-1	few	TRBJ2-2	.	CASSAGGNTGELFF	TGCGCCAGCAGCGCCGGGGGAAACACCGGGGAGCTGTTTTTT
TRBV27	.	TRBJ1-2	.	CASSLGPNYGYTF	TGTGCCAGCAGTTTAGGCCCTAACTATGGCTACACCTTC
TRBV7-8	.	TRBJ1-2	TRBD1	CASSPTGSYGYTF	TGTGCCAGCAGCCCGACAGGGAGCTATGGCTACACCTTC
TRBV9	.	TRBJ2-2	.	CASSGGLARLTGELFF	TGTGCCAGCAGCGGTGGGCTAGCAAGACTGACCGGGGAGCTGTTTTTT
TRBV7-2	.	TRBJ1-4	TRBD1	CASSSPRTGGLEKLFF	TGTGCCAGCAGCTCCCCTAGGACAGGGGGGTTAGAAAAACTGTTTTTT
TRBV18	.	TRBJ2-4	.	CASSPLAGRNIQYF	TGTGCCAGCTCACCACTCGCGGGTCGAAACATTCAGTACTTC
TRBV7-9	.	TRBJ1-1	.	CASRAGNTEAFF	TGTGCCAGCAGGGCAGGGAACACTGAAGCTTTCTTT
TRBV14	.	TRBJ1-2	TRBD1	CASSPRVQGTGYTF	TGTGCCAGCAGCCCAAGGGTACAGGGGACGGGCTACACCTTC
TRBV4-3	.	TRBJ1-6	TRBD1	CASSPSWRQGINSPLHF	TGCGCCAGCAGCCCTTCCTGGAGACAGGGGATTAATTCACCCCTCCACTTT
TRBV5-6	.	TRBJ2-1	.	CASSYVTGYYNEQFF	TGTGCCAGCAGCTACGTGACCGGGTACTACAATGAGCAGTTCTTC
TRBV19	.	TRBJ2-7	.	CASSSGNPYEQYF	TGTGCCAGTAGTAGCGGTAACCCCTACGAGCAGTACTTC
TRBV4-1	.	TRBJ2-7	.	CASSTVARYEQYF	TGCGCCAGCAGCACAGTGGCCCGGTACGAGCAGTACTTC
TRBV9	.	TRBJ2-2	TRBD2	CASSRLATNTGELFF	TGTGCCAGCAGCAGACTAGCAACCAACACCGGGGAGCTGTTTTTT
TRBV4-3	.	TRBJ2-7	TRBD2	CASSQDTSGSGWSYEQYF	TGCGCCAGCAGCCAAGATACTAGCGGGAGTGGATGGTCCTACGAGCAGTACTTC
TRBV19	many	TRBJ1-3	.	CASRVYSGNTIYF	TGTGCCAGCAGGGTCTACTCTGGAAACACCATATATTTT
TRBV3-1/TRBV3-2	few	TRBJ2-2	.	CASSQAGTGELFF	TGTGCCAGCAGCCAAGCAGGGACCGGGGAGCTGTTTTTT
TRBV18	.	TRBJ2-5	.	CASSPGGETQYF	TGTGCCAGCTCACCAGGGGGCGAGACCCAGTACTTC
TRBV11-2	.	TRBJ2-7	TRBD1	CASGETGFSSYEQYF	TGTGCCAGCGGCGAGACAGGGTTCAGCTCCTACGAGCAGTACTTC
TRBV28	.	TRBJ1-1	TRBD1	CATRWGQYEAFF	TGTGCCACCAGGTGGGGACAGTATGAAGCTTTCTTT
TRBV6-6	.	TRBJ2-5	TRBD2	CASSAMGGGRETQYF	TGTGCCAGCAGCGCTATGGGGGGGGGAAGGGAGACCCAGTACTTC